The following is a T cell receptor beta chain sequence with its context. Followed over time, Seattle patients had been enrolled while infection was active. This sample is drawn from a study of blood T cell repertoires in COVID-19. Study summary: Spain, Italy and the United States supplied samples that represented acute and convalescent COVID-19. T cells, B-cell-depleted T cells, or PBMCs supplied cDNA or gDNA.

Methods used by the authors: Amplification of reference gene primers was used by the study to estimate nucleated cell counts. The table came from immunoSEQ multiplex PCR; TCRdb's copy has only in-frame clones and leaves some out. V, J and clone size are taken as reported in that table, and D and trimming were inferred from the DNA itself. This table has 170,000 or so clones, around nine tenths appearing once. The CDR3 has 16 residues. Trimming left V 7 bases short and J 2 bases short, with 15 bases between. CDR1 MDHEN and CDR2 SYDVKM come from the germline V gene. The sequenced material came from peripheral blood. The receptor's source is a man in his sixties with COVID-19, enrolled during active disease. The genes are TRBV28 and TRBJ2-6; possibly TRBD2 for D (7 bases). The CDR3 coding sequence is TGTGCCAGCACCGTAACGGGGGGCGCTGGGGCCAACGTCCTGACTTTC. It specifies CASTVTGGAGANVLTF.